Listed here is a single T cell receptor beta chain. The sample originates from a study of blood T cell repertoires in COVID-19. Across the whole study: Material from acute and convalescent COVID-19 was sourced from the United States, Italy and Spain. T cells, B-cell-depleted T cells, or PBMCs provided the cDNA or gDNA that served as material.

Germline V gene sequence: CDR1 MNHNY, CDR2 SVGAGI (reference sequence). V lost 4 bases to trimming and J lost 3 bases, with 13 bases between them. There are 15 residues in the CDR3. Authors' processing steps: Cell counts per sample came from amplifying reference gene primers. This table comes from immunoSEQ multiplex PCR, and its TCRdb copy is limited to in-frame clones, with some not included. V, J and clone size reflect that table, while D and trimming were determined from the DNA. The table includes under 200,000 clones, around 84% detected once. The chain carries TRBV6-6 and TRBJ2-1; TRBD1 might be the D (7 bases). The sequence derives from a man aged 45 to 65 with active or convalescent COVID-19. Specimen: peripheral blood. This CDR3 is CASSSGGTNYNEQFF. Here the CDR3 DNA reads TGTGCCAGCAGTTCAGGGGGGACCAACTACAATGAGCAGTTCTTC.